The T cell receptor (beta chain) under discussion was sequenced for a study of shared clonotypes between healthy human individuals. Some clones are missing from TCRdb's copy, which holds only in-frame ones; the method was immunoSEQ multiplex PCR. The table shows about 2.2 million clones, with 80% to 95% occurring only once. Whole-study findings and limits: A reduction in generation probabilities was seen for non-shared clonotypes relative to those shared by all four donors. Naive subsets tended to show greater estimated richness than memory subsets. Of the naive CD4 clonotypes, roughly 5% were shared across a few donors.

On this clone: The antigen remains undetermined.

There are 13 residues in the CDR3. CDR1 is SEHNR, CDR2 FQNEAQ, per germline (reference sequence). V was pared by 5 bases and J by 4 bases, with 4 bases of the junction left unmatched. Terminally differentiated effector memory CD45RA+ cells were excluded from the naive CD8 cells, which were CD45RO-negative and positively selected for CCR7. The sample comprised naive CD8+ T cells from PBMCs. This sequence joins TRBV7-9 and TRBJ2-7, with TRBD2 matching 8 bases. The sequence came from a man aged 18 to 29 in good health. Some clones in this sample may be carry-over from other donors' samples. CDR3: CASSQKREYEQYF. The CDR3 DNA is TGTGCCAGCAGCCAAAAGCGGGAGTACGAGCAGTACTTC.